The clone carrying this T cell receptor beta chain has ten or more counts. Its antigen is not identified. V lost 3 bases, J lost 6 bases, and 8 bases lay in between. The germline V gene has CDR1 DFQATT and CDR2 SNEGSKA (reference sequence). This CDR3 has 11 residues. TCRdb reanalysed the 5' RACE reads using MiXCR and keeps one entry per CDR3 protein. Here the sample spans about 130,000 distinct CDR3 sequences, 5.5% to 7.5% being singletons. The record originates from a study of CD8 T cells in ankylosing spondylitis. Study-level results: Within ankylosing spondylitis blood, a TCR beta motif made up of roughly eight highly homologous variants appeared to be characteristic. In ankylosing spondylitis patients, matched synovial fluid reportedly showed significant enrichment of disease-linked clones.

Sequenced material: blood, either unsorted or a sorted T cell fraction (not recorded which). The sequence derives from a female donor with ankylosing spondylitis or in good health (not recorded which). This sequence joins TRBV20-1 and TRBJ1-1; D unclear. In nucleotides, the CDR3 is TGCAGTGCTAGGGGTAGGTCTGAAGCTTTCTTT. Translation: CSARGRSEAFF.